This T cell receptor beta chain was sequenced during a study of cytomegalovirus exposure and HLA in healthy donors. Study conclusions and caveats: It was in a later analysis that TCR association rates were seen to vary by HLA locus, highest for DRB1 and lowest for HLA-C.

For this clone: The target antigen is unknown.

Researchers ran the PCR with 60 Vbeta and 13 Jbeta primers. Assay: immunoSEQ multiplex PCR; the TCRdb copy retains only in-frame clones and omits some. The repertoire has roughly 140,000 clones, 79% of them found once; the top ten carry 3.5%. This CDR3 is 16 amino acids long. Germline CDR1 is KGHSH and CDR2 is LQKENI. After removal of 8 bases from V and 5 bases from J, the junction contained 14 bases not matched to a gene. This clonotype originated in a human donor in good health. The chain combines TRBV18 with TRBJ1-4; 7 bases agree with TRBD1. Sequencing was carried out using PBMCs. The DNA of the CDR3 is TGTGCCAGCGCGTACGTCGCCGGGACAGACAATGAAAAACTGTTTTTT. This gives the protein CASAYVAGTDNEKLFF.